Listed below are T cell receptor beta chains from one sample, sequenced in a study of blood T cells in healthy people across ages. TCRdb passed the 5' RACE reads through MiXCR, listing each CDR3 protein once. This sample yields hundreds of thousands of distinct CDR3 sequences, of which 20% to 25% are seen a single time; 22% belongs to the top ten. The sequenced material came from blood. These receptors were taken from a man aged 70 or older in good health. Both conserved end residues are part of each CDR3. The D gene is left open where the match is weak. The listing skips clone size in some rows; elsewhere it reads once, few, many or a size class.

abundance	d_gene	v_gene	j_gene	CDR3aa	CDR3nt
NA	TRBD2	TRBV6-5	TRBJ2-2	CASSYGLAGPQGELFF	TGTGCCAGCAGTTACGGCCTAGCGGGACCCCAGGGGGAGCTGTTTTTT
few	NA	TRBV12-3/TRBV12-4	TRBJ1-2	CASSFMAGSLDGYTF	TGTGCCAGCAGTTTCATGGCTGGCAGCCTGGATGGCTACACCTTC
few	NA	TRBV2	TRBJ1-4	CASRETGGPNEKLFF	TGTGCCAGCAGAGAGACCGGGGGTCCTAATGAAAAACTGTTTTTT
NA	TRBD1	TRBV28	TRBJ1-5	CASSFEGTGVNQPQHF	TGTGCCAGCAGTTTTGAGGGGACAGGGGTAAATCAGCCCCAGCATTTT
few	NA	TRBV12-3/TRBV12-4	TRBJ1-5	CASSLSARDQPQHF	TGTGCCAGCAGTTTGTCAGCCAGGGATCAGCCCCAGCATTTT
NA	NA	TRBV7-8	TRBJ2-2	CASTTSYTGELFF	TGTGCCAGCACAACTAGCTACACCGGGGAGCTGTTTTTT
NA	TRBD2	TRBV7-9	TRBJ2-5	CASKIASGQETQHF	TGTGCCAGCAAAATTGCTAGCGGCCAAGAGACCCAGCACTTC
NA	TRBD1	TRBV19	TRBJ2-7	CASRPRDRDSYEQYF	TGTGCCAGTAGGCCCAGGGACAGGGACTCCTACGAGCAGTACTTC
NA	NA	TRBV5-1	TRBJ2-3	CASSLRGRGSNTDTQYF	TGCGCCAGCAGTTTGAGGGGTCGGGGGTCTAACACAGATACGCAGTATTTT
few	TRBD2	TRBV28	TRBJ2-1	CASSLGLAGLGEQFF	TGTGCCAGCAGTTTAGGGTTAGCGGGCCTCGGGGAGCAGTTCTTC
few	TRBD1	TRBV20-1	TRBJ2-2	CSAPPRGQWTGELFF	TGCAGTGCTCCCCCAAGGGGGCAATGGACCGGGGAGCTGTTTTTT
NA	NA	TRBV10-3	TRBJ2-4	CAISERGPRDTAKDIQYF	TGTGCCATCAGTGAGCGGGGACCGAGGGATACGGCCAAAGACATTCAGTACTTC
NA	NA	TRBV9	TRBJ2-6	CASSEGVSSGANVPTF	TGTGCCAGCAGCGAGGGGGTCAGCTCTGGGGCCAACGTCCCGACTTTC
few	NA	TRBV7-9	TRBJ2-3	CASSPRRSKDTQYF	TGTGCCAGCAGCCCCAGGAGGTCGAAAGATACGCAGTATTTT
few	TRBD1	TRBV28	TRBJ2-6	CATRPGQGAGANVLTF	TGTGCCACCCGACCGGGACAGGGGGCTGGGGCCAACGTCCTGACTTTC
few	TRBD1	TRBV27	TRBJ1-2	CASSFWDRVGYGYTF	TGTGCCAGCAGTTTTTGGGACAGGGTTGGCTATGGCTACACCTTC
NA	TRBD1	TRBV12-3/TRBV12-4	TRBJ1-2	CASRDRGSGGYTF	TGTGCCAGCCGGGACAGGGGGTCGGGCGGCTACACCTTC
NA	NA	TRBV6-6	TRBJ2-3	CASSYAPAPRTDTQYF	TGTGCCAGCAGTTACGCGCCCGCCCCACGCACAGATACGCAGTATTTT
NA	NA	TRBV27	TRBJ1-2	CASSPLGSGTNYGYTF	TGTGCCAGCAGCCCGCTGGGTTCAGGGACTAACTATGGCTACACCTTC
few	TRBD1	TRBV5-1	TRBJ2-1	CASSLARGQGNEQFF	TGCGCCAGCAGCTTGGCCAGGGGGCAGGGCAATGAGCAGTTCTTC
NA	TRBD2	TRBV3-1	TRBJ2-2	CASSQLAGGPYNTGELFF	TGTGCCAGCAGCCAACTAGCGGGAGGGCCTTATAACACCGGGGAGCTGTTTTTT
many	NA	TRBV28	TRBJ1-2	CASIESQGFDYGYTF	TGTGCCAGCATCGAGTCCCAGGGGTTTGACTATGGCTACACCTTC